A selection of T cell receptor beta chains follows, all from one sample in a study of human T cells and chemical hapten exposure. TCRdb reanalysed the RACE reads using MiXCR and keeps one entry per CDR3 protein. The profile shows some 350,000 distinct CDR3 sequences, about 6% of them singletons. The sequencing here drew on whole blood, taken in connection with sensitization to the hapten diphenylcyclopropenone (DPC). The receptors were gathered from a woman between 18 and 29 years old with alopecia areata. Some clones in this sample may be carry-over from other donors' samples. The CDR3 runs from the conserved cysteine through the conserved F or W. D genes are given only for firm matches. For some rows the clone size is stated as once, few or many, or as a class when expanded; others skip it.

DNA: TGTGCCAGCAGTCGGGGGGGACAGGGAGGCAATCAGCCCCAGCATTTT
CDR3: CASSRGGQGGNQPQHF
J: TRBJ1-5
D: TRBD1
size: many
V: TRBV6-5

DNA: TGTGCCATCAGTCGGGCGGAGTCAACCTACGAGCAGTACTTC
CDR3: CAISRAESTYEQYF
J: TRBJ2-7
D: -
size: many
V: TRBV10-3

DNA: TGTGCCAGCAGTTACGAGAGGGGCAATTCACCCCTCCACTTT
CDR3: CASSYERGNSPLHF
J: TRBJ1-6
D: -
size: many
V: TRBV6-6

DNA: TGCGCCAGCAGCTCGTTACAGGGGGCGCAGAATTCACCCCTCCACTTT
CDR3: CASSSLQGAQNSPLHF
J: TRBJ1-6
D: TRBD1
size: few
V: TRBV5-1

DNA: TGCAGCGTTGGGACGGACTATGGCTACACCTTC
CDR3: CSVGTDYGYTF
J: TRBJ1-2
D: -
size: many
V: TRBV29-1

DNA: TGTGCCAGCAGCCCAGCAGGGATGAACACTGAAGCTTTCTTT
CDR3: CASSPAGMNTEAFF
J: TRBJ1-1
D: -
size: many
V: TRBV7-9

DNA: TGTGCCAGCAGTTTAAGGACGAGGGGGTCTGAAGCTTTCTTT
CDR3: CASSLRTRGSEAFF
J: TRBJ1-1
D: -
size: many
V: TRBV6-2/TRBV6-3

DNA: TGTGCCAGCAGCTGGGAAACGGCCCTCAGGCCCCTCCACTTT
CDR3: CASSWETALRPLHF
J: TRBJ1-6
D: -
size: many
V: TRBV7-2

DNA: TGTGCCAGCAGTCCCCAGCAGGGCACAGATACGCAGTATTTT
CDR3: CASSPQQGTDTQYF
J: TRBJ2-3
D: -
size: many
V: TRBV7-6

DNA: TGTGCCAGCAGTGAAGGGGGGGCAAGGAATGAGCAGTTCTTC
CDR3: CASSEGGARNEQFF
J: TRBJ2-1
D: -
size: many
V: TRBV25-1

DNA: TGTGCCAGCAGCTTCCGGGAGAATTATAATTCACCCCTCCACTTT
CDR3: CASSFRENYNSPLHF
J: TRBJ1-6
D: -
size: few
V: TRBV7-8

DNA: TGTGCCAGCAGTTCAACAGTCTCTGGAAACACCATATATTTT
CDR3: CASSSTVSGNTIYF
J: TRBJ1-3
D: -
size: many
V: TRBV27

DNA: TGCAGTGCCCCAAGGGGACTTCCAGCTAGAGATAGGTGGATCAGGGGGAGCTATGGCTACACCTTC
CDR3: CSAPRGLPARDRWIRGSYGYTF
J: TRBJ1-2
D: TRBD1
size: few
V: TRBV20-1

DNA: TGTGCCAGCAGCACCGACCACGTATTCTACAATGAGCAGTTCTTC
CDR3: CASSTDHVFYNEQFF
J: TRBJ2-1
D: -
size: few
V: TRBV21-1

DNA: TGCGCCAGCAGCTCTTCGATTGGGACTGAAGCTTTCTTT
CDR3: CASSSSIGTEAFF
J: TRBJ1-1
D: -
size: few
V: TRBV5-1

DNA: TGTGCCAGCAGCTTAGAGGACCGCCTAGAGGACACTGAAGCTTTCTTT
CDR3: CASSLEDRLEDTEAFF
J: TRBJ1-1
D: -
size: many
V: TRBV5-6

DNA: TGCAGTGCAGGGCCCCCCACAGATACGCAGTATTTT
CDR3: CSAGPPTDTQYF
J: TRBJ2-3
D: -
size: many
V: TRBV20-1

DNA: TGTGCCAGCTCATCGGACCGTGCGGCTCCCCAGCATTTT
CDR3: CASSSDRAAPQHF
J: TRBJ1-5
D: -
size: many
V: TRBV18

DNA: TGTGCCAGCAGCCCGACGGTAATCCCAGAGACCCAGTACTTC
CDR3: CASSPTVIPETQYF
J: TRBJ2-5
D: -
size: -
V: TRBV7-8

DNA: TGTGCCAGCAGCCAAGATTGGCAGGGGGCCGGGGGTGTTGTGTCTAATGAAAAACTGTTTTTT
CDR3: CASSQDWQGAGGVVSNEKLFF
J: TRBJ1-4
D: TRBD1
size: many
V: TRBV4-2

DNA: TGTGCCAGCAGTGCAGACTATGGCTACACCTTC
CDR3: CASSADYGYTF
J: TRBJ1-2
D: -
size: many
V: TRBV6-5

DNA: TGTGCCAGCAGTTTACAGGACCTAGATACGCAGTATTTT
CDR3: CASSLQDLDTQYF
J: TRBJ2-3
D: -
size: few
V: TRBV12-3/TRBV12-4

DNA: TGTGCCAGCAGCCCCCTGAGAGGAACCTACGAGCAGTACTTC
CDR3: CASSPLRGTYEQYF
J: TRBJ2-7
D: -
size: few
V: TRBV12-3/TRBV12-4

DNA: TGTGCCAGCAGCCAAGGACTTAACGAGGAGCAGTTCTTC
CDR3: CASSQGLNEEQFF
J: TRBJ2-1
D: -
size: -
V: TRBV14